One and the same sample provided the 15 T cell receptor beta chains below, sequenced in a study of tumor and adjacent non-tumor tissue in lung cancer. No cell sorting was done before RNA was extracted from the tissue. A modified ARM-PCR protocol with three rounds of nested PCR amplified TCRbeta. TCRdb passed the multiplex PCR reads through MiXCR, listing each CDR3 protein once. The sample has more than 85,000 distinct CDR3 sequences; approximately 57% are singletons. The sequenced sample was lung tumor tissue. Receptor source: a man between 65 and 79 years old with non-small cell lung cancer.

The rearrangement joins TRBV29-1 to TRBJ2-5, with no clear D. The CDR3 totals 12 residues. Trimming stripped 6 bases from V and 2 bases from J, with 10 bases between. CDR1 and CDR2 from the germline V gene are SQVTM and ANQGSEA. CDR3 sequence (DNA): TGCAGCGTGTTTGACCCACAAGAGACCCAGTACTTC. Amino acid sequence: CSVFDPQETQYF.

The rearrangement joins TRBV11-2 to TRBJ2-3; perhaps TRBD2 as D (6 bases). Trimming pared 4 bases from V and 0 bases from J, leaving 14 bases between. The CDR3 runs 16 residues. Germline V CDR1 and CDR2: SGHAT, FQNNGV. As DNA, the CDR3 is TGTGCCAGCAGCTCCCTTAGCGGCCTTAGCACAGATACGCAGTATTTT. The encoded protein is CASSSLSGLSTDTQYF. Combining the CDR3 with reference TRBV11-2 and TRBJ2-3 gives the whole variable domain EAGVAQSPRYKIIEKRQSVAFWCNPISGHATLYWYQQILGQGPKLLIQFQNNGVVDDSQLPKDRFSAERLKGVDSTLKIQPAKLEDSAVYLCASSSLSGLSTDTQYFGPGTRLTVL.

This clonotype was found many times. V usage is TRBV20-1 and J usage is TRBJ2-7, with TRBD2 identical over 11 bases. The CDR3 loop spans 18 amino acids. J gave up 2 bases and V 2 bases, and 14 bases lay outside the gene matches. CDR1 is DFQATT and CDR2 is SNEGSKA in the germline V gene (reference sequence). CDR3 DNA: TGCAGTGCTAGAATCCGGACAGGGCGGGGACTAGCGGCCTACGAGCAGTACTTC. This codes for CSARIRTGRGLAAYEQYF.

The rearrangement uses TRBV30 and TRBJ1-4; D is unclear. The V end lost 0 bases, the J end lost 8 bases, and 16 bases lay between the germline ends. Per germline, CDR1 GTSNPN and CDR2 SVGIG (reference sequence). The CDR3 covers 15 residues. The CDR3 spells CAWSVSGIKGEKLFF. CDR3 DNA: TGTGCCTGGAGTGTTTCCGGGATTAAGGGAGAAAAACTGTTTTTT. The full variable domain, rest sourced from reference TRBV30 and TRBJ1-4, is SQTIHQWPATLVQPVGSPLSLECTVEGTSNPNLYWYRQAAGRGLQLLFYSVGIGQISSEVPQNLSASRPQDRQFILSSKKLLLSDSGFYLCAWSVSGIKGEKLFFGSGTQLSVL.

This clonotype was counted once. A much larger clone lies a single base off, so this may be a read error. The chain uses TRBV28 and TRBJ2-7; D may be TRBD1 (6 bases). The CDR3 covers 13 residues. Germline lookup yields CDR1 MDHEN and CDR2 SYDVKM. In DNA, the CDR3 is TGTGCCATCAGTACAGGACAGACCTACGAGCAGTACTTC. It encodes CAISTGQTYEQYF.

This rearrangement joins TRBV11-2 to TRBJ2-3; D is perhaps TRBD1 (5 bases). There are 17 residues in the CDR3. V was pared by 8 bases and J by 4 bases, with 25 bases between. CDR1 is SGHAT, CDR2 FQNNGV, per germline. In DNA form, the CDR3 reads TGTGCCAGCGACCCAATTCAGGGCACCAAGGTCGCAGATACGCAGTATTTT. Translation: CASDPIQGTKVADTQYF.

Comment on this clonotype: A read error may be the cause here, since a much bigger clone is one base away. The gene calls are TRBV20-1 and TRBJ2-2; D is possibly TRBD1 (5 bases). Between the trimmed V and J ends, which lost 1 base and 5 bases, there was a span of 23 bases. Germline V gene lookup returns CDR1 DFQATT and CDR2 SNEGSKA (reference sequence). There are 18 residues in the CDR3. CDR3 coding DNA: TGCAGTGCTAGAGTGGTTCCGGACAAGGGCGAACAAACCGGGGAGCTGTTTTTT. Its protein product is CSARVVPDKGEQTGELFF.

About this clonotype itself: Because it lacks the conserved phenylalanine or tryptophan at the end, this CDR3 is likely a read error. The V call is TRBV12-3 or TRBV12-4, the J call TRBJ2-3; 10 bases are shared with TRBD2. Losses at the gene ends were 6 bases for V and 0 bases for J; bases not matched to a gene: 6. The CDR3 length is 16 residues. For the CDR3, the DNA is TGTGCCAGCAGGAAAGGACTAGCGGTCAGCACAGATACGCAGTATTTG. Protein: CASRKGLAVSTDTQYL.

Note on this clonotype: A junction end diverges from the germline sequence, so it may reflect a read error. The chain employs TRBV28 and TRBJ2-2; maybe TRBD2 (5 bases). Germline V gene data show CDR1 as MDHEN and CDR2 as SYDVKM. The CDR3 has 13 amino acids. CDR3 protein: CTSSLGGAWELFF. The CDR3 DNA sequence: TGTACCAGCAGCCTGGGTGGAGCCTGGGAGCTTTTTTTT.

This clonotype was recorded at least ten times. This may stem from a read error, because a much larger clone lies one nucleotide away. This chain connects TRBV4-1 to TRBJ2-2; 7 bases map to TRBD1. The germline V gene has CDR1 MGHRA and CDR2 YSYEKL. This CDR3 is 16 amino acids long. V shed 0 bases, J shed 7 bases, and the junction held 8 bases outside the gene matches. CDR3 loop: CASSQEETGAHGELFF. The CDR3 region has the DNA TGCGCCAGCAGCCAAGAAGAAACAGGGGCCCACGGGGAGCTGTTTTTT.

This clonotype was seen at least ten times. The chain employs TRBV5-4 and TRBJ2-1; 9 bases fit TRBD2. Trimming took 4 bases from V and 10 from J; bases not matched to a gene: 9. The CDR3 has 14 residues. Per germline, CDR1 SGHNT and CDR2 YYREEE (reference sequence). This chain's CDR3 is CASSSVGLAGEQFF. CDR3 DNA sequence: TGTGCCAGCAGCAGTGTGGGGCTAGCGGGAGAGCAGTTCTTC.

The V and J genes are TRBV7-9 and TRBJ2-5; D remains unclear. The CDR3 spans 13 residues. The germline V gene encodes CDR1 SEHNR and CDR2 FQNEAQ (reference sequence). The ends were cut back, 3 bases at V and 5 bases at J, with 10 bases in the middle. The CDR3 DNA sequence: TGTGCCAGCAGCTTTCCGGGCCGGGAGACCCAGTACTTC. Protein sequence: CASSFPGRETQYF. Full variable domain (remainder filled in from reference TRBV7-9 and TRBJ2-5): DTGVSQNPRHKITKRGQNVTFRCDPISEHNRLYWYRQTLGQGPEFLTYFQNEAQLEKSRLLSDRFSAERPKGSFSTLEIQRTEQGDSAMYLCASSFPGRETQYFGPGTRLLVL.

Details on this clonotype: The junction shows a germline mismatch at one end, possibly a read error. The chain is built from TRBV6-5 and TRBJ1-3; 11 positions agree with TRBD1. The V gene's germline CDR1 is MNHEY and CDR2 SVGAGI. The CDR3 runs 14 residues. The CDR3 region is CANSGTGGKSTIYF. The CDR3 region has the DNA TGTGCCAACAGTGGGACAGGGGGGAAAAGCACCATATATTTT.

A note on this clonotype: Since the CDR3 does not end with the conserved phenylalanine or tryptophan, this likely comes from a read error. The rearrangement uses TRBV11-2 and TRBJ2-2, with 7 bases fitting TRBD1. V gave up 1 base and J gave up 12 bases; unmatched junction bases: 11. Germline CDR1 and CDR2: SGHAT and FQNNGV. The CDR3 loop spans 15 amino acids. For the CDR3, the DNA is TGTGCCAGCAGCTTAGGCAGGGGGAGAACCCGGAAGCTGTTTGTT. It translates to CASSLGRGRTRKLFV.

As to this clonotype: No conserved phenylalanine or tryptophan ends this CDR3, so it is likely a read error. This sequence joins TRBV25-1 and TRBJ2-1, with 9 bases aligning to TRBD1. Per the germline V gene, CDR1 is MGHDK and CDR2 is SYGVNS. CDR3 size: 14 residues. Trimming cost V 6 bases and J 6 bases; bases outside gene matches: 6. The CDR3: CASRRTGGRNEQFL. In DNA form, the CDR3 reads TGTGCCAGCAGACGCACAGGGGGCCGCAATGAGCAGTTCTTA.